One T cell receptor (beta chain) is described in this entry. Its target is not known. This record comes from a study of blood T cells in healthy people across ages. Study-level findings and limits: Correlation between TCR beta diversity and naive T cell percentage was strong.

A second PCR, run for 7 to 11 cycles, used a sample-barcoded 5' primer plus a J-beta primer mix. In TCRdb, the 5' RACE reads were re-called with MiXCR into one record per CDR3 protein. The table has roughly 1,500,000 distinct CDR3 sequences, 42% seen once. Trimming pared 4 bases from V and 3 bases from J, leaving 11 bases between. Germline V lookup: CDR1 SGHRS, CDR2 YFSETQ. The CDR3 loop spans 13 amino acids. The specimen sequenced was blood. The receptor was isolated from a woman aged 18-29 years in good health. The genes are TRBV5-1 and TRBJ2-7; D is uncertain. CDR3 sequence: CASSAVGDYEQYF. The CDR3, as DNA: TGCGCCAGCAGCGCTGTTGGGGACTACGAGCAGTACTTC. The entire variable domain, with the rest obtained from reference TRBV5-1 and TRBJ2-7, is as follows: KAGVTQTPRYLIKTRGQQVTLSCSPISGHRSVSWYQQTPGQGLQFLFEYFSETQRNKGNFPGRFSGRQFSNSRSEMNVSTLELGDSALYLCASSAVGDYEQYFGPGTRLTVT.